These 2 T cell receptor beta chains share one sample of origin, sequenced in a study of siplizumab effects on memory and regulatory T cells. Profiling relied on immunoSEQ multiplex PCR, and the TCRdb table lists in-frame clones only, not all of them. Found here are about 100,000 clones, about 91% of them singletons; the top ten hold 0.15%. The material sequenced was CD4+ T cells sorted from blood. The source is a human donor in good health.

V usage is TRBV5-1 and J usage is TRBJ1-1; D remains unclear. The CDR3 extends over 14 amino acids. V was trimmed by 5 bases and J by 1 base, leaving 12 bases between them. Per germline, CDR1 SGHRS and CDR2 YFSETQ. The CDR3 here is CASSSSGGNTEAFF. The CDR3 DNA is TGCGCCAGCAGTAGCAGTGGTGGGAACACTGAAGCTTTCTTT.

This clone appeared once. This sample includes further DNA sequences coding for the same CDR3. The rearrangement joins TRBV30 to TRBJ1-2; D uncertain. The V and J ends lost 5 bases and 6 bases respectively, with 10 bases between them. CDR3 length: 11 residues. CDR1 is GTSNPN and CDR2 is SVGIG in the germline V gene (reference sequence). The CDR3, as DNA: TGTGCCTGGTCGGACCGGGATGGCTACACCTTC. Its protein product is CAWSDRDGYTF.